This T cell receptor beta chain was captured in a study of shared clonotypes between healthy human individuals. Assay used: immunoSEQ multiplex PCR; TCRdb lists only in-frame clones, some missing. The data contain under 2,000,000 clones, about 95% of them singletons. Germline CDR1 SGHDT, CDR2 YYEEEE. The CDR3 consists of 13 residues. Terminally differentiated effector memory CD45RA+ cells were excluded from the naive CD8 cells, which were CD45RO-negative and positively selected for CCR7. The donor cohort consisted entirely of Caucasian adults residing in Nashville, Tennessee. The TCR sequence derives from a young man in good health. The V call is TRBV5-6, the J call TRBJ2-5; D unresolved. The DNA end lines up better with TRBJ2-7; the J call may be wrong. Sequencing was carried out using naive CD8+ T cells sorted from blood. CDR3 DNA sequence: TGTGCCAGCAGGACCCAAGGAACCTACGAGCAGTACTTC. Translation gives CASRTQGTYEQYF.